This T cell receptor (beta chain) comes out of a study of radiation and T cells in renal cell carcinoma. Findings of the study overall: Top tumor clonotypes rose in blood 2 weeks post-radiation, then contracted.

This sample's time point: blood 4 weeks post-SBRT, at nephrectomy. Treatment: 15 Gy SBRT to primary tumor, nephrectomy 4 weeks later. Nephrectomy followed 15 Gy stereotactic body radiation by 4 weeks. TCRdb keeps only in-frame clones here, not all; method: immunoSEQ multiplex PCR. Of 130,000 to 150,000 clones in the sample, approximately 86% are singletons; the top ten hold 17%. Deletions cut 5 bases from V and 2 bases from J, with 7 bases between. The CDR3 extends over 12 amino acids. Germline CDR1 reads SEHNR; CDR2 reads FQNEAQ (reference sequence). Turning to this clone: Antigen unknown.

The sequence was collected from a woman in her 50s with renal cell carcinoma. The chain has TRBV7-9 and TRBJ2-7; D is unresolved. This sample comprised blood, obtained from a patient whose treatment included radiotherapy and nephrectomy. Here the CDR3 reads CASSEATYEQYF. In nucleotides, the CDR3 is TGTGCCAGCAGCGAGGCGACCTACGAGCAGTACTTC. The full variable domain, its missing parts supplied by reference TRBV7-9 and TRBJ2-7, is DTGVSQNPRHKITKRGQNVTFRCDPISEHNRLYWYRQTLGQGPEFLTYFQNEAQLEKSRLLSDRFSAERPKGSFSTLEIQRTEQGDSAMYLCASSEATYEQYFGPGTRLTVT.